This TCR beta chain was recorded in a study of glioma-infiltrating T cells. This clonotype was counted only a few times. CDR1 and CDR2 from the germline V gene are LGHNT and FRNRAP. CDR3 size: 14 residues. J gave up 6 bases and V 4 bases, and 6 bases lay outside the gene matches. The iRepertoire nested amplicon-rescue multiplex PCR amplified TCR alpha and beta CDR3s from RNA. TCRdb redid the calling of the multiplex PCR reads with MiXCR, one entry per CDR3 protein. The data show about 200,000 distinct CDR3 sequences, with around 32% seen just once and about 19% held by the top ten. Material: glioma tissue, nonneoplastic brain tissue, or PBMCs (not recorded which). This sequence was found in a human donor with low-grade glioma or glioblastoma, undergoing nonglioma brain surgery, or in good health (not recorded which). The genes are TRBV12-5 and TRBJ2-1; 7 nucleotides line up with TRBD1. The CDR3 coding sequence is TGTGCTAGTGGTTCGACAGGGAAGATCAATGAGCAGTTCTTC. The encoded protein is CASGSTGKINEQFF. Looking up the rest from reference TRBV12-5 and TRBJ2-1 gives the full variable domain: DARVTQTPRHKVTEMGQEVTMRCQPILGHNTVFWYRQTMMQGLELLAYFRNRAPLDDSGMPKDRFSAEMPDATLATLKIQPSEPRDSAVYFCASGSTGKINEQFFGPGTRLTVL.